This entry concerns a single TCR beta chain. Its cognate antigen has yet to be identified. A read error may account for a junction end that differs from germline. This record comes from a study of spatial heterogeneity in lung cancer (dated by TCRdb to 2018 to 2020). At the level of the whole study: More beta-chain than alpha-chain transcripts were consistently detected, likely reflecting higher beta-chain transcript abundance. In the raw uncorrected reads, each unique combination of TCR and UMI appeared more than ten times on average. TCR alpha and beta repertoires were quantitatively compared across multiple tumor regions, matched nontumor lung and blood in non-small cell lung cancer. Nonsynonymous mutation counts, determined by whole-exome sequencing of tumor tissue, were related to TCR repertoire features. At surgery, hundreds of tumor regions, some 61 matched nontumor lung samples and a few dozen PBMC samples were TCR-sequenced for both alpha and beta chains. The study at large found these results: Additional single-cell paired TCR alpha and beta sequencing was considered necessary to confirm, at a functional level, the hypothesis that regional TCRs recognize regional mutations. Ubiquitous expanded tumor TCRs showed up in blood more often at tumor resection than at routine follow-up.

Library creation used 5' RACE. Sequencing used a NextSeq 500. The TCR library protocol attached a unique molecular identifier to each TCR cDNA molecule to allow correction of PCR and sequencing errors. The study's processing was this. TCR identification, UMI-based error correction and CDR3 extraction were all carried out with Decombinator tools. Expanded TCRs were defined as those above a frequency of 2 per 1,000, corresponding to the top 1% of the tumor frequency distribution. Each repertoire was subsampled 100 times to 5,000 TCRs, after which Renyi diversity was computed with the R vegan package. CDR3 similarity networks were built from amino acid triplet string-kernel similarity, with CDR3s being connected when pairwise similarity was above 0.82. In TCRdb, the public reads were trimmed at Q25 with fastp and aligned with MiXCR, with productive beta chains retained. All rows with the same CDR3 protein become a single entry with the most common DNA and genes. None of the V and J calls come from the authors' own analysis; TCRdb made them. The sample includes around 40,000 distinct CDR3 sequences, with approximately 5.2% observed a single time. Around 25% of the sample goes to the ten largest clones.

The sample's time point label, in plain terms: sample taken at primary tumor resection. For TCR sequencing, whole RNA was extracted from tumor and nontumor lung tissue, or from cryopreserved PBMC samples, and no cell sorting was done. Samples were obtained from roughly 72 patients with early-stage, untreated non-small cell lung cancer from the lung TRACERx cohort. Only patients for whom sufficient RNA was available from at least two tumor regions were selected for TCR sequencing. The sequencing here drew on PBMCs, taken at surgery. The TCR comes from a female donor with early-stage non-small cell lung cancer.

In nucleotide form, the sequence is TGTGCCAGCAGCTTAGCAGGGGATACGCACTATTTT. It translates as CASSLAGDTHYF. Rearrangement joined TRBV7-6 to TRBJ2-3, with a tentative D gene TRBD1 over 5 matching bases. The CDR3 has 12 amino acids, counting the end cysteine and phenylalanine. Only the CDR3 portion is preserved as DNA: 36 bases, with reading frame beginning at the first base. The germline V gene supplies CDR1 SGHVS and CDR2 FNYEAQ.